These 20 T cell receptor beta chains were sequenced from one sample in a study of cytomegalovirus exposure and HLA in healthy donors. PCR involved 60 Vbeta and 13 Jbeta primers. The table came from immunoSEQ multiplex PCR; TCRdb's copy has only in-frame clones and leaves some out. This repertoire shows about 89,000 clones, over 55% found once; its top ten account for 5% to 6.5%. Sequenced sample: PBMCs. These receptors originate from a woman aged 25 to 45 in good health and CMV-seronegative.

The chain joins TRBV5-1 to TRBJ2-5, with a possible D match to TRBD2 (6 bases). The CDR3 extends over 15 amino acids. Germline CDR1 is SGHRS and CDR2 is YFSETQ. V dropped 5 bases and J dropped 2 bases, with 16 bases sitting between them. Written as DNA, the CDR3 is TGCGCCAGCAGATCCACGAGCGGGTCGCAAGAGACCCAGTACTTC. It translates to CASRSTSGSQETQYF.

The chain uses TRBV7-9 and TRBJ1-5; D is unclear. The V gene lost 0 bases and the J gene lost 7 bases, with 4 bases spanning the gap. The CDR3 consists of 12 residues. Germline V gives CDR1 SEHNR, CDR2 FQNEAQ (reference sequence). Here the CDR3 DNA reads TGTGCCAGCAGCTTAGCGCGACAGCCCCAGCATTTT. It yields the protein CASSLARQPQHF.

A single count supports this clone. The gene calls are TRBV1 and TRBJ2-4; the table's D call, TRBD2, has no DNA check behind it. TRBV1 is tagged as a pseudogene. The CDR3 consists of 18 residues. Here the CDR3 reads CTSSQGTSGSGAKNIQYF. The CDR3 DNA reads TGCACCAGCAGCCAGGGGACTAGCGGGAGTGGGGCCAAAAACATTCAGTACTTC.

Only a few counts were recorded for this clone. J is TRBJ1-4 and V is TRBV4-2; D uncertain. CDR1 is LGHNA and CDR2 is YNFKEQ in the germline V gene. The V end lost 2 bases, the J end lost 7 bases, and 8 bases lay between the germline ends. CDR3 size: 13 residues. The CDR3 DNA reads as TGTGCCAGCAGCCAAATTCTCGTTGAAAAACTGTTTTTT. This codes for CASSQILVEKLFF.

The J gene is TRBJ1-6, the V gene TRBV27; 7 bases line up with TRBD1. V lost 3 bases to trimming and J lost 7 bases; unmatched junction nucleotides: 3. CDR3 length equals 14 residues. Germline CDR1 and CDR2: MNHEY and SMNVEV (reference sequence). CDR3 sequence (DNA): TGTGCCAGCAGTTTTCAGGGGGGAAATTCACCCCTCCACTTT. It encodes CASSFQGGNSPLHF.

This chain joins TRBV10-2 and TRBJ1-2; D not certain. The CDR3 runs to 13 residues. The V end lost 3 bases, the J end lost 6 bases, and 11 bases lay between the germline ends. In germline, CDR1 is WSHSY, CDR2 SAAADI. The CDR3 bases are TGCGCCAGCAGTGATTTCTCAGGAAATGGCTACACCTTC. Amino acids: CASSDFSGNGYTF.

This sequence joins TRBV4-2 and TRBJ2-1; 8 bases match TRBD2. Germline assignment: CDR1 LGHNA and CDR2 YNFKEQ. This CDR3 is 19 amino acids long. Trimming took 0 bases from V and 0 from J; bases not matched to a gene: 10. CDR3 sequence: CASSQDGNPGLGSYNEQFF. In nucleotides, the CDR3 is TGTGCCAGCAGCCAAGATGGGAATCCGGGACTAGGCTCCTACAATGAGCAGTTCTTC.

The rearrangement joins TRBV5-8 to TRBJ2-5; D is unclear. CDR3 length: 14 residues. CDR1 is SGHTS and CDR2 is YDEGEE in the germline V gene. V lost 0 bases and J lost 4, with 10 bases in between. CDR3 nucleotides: TGTGCCAGCAGCTTGGCGGCAGGTCGAGAGACCCAGTACTTC. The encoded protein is CASSLAAGRETQYF. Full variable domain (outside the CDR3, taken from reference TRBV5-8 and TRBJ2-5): EAGVTQSPTHLIKTRGQQATLRCSPISGHTSVYWYQQALGLGLQFLLWYDEGEERNRGNFPPRFSGRQFPNYSSELNVNALELEDSALYLCASSLAAGRETQYFGPGTRLLVL.

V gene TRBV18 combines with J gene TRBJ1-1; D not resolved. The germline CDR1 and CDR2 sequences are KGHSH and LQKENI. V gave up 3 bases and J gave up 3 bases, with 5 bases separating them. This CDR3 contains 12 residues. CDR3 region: CASSPPDTEAFF. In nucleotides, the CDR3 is TGTGCCAGCTCACCCCCCGACACTGAAGCTTTCTTT.

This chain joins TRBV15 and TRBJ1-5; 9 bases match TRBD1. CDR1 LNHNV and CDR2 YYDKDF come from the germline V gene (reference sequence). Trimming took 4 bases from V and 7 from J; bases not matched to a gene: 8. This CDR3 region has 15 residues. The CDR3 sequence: CATSIATGGRQPQHF. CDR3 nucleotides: TGTGCCACCAGCATAGCGACAGGGGGTAGGCAGCCCCAGCATTTT.

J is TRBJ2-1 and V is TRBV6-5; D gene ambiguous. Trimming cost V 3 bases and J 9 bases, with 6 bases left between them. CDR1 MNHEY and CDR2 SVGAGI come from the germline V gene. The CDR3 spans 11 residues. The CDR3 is CASSYFSEQFF. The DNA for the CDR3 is TGTGCCAGCAGTTATTTTAGTGAGCAGTTCTTC.

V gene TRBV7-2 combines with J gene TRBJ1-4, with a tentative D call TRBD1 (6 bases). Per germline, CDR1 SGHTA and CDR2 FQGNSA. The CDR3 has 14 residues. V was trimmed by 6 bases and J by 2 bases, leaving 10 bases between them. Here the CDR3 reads CASRKGETNEKLFF. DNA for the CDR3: TGTGCCAGCAGGAAGGGGGAGACTAATGAAAAACTGTTTTTT.

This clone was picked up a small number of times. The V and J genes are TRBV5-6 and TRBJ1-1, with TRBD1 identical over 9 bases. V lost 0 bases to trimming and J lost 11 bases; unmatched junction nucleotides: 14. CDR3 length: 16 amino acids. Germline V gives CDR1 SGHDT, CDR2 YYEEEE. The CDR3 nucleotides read TGTGCCAGCAGCTTGGGCTTTACAGGGGGCGCTAAAAAGGCTTTCTTT. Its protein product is CASSLGFTGGAKKAFF.

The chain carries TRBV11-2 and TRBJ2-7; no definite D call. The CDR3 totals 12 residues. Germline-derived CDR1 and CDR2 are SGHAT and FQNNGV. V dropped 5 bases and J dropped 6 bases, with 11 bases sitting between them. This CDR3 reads CASSPPTPEQYF. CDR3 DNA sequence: TGTGCCAGCAGCCCACCTACCCCCGAGCAGTACTTC. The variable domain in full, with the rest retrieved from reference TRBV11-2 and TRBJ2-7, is EAGVAQSPRYKIIEKRQSVAFWCNPISGHATLYWYQQILGQGPKLLIQFQNNGVVDDSQLPKDRFSAERLKGVDSTLKIQPAKLEDSAVYLCASSPPTPEQYFGPGTRLTVT.

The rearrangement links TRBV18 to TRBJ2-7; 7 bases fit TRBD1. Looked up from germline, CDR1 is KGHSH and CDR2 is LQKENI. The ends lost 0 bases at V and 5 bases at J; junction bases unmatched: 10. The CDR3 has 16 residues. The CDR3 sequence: CASSPPLWQGVNEQYF. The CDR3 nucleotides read TGTGCCAGCTCACCACCCCTGTGGCAGGGGGTAAACGAGCAGTACTTC.

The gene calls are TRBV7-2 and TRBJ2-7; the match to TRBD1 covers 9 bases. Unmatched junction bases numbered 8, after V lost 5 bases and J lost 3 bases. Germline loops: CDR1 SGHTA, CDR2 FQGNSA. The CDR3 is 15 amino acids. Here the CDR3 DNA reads TGTGCCAGCAGCAGACGGACAGGGGCAATCTACGAGCAGTACTTC. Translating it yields CASSRRTGAIYEQYF.

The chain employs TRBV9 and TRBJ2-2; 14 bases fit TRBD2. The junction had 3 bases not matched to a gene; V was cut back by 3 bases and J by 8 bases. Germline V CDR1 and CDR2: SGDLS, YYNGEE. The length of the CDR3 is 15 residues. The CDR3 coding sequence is TGTGCCAGCAGCGGGGGACTAGCGGGAGTTGGGGAGCTGTTTTTT. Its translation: CASSGGLAGVGELFF.

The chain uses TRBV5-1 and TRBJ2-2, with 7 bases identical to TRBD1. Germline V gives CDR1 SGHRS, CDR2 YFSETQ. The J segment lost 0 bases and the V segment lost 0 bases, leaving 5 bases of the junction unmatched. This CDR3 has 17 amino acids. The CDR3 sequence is CASSLEGGAPNTGELFF. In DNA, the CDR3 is TGCGCCAGCAGCTTGGAAGGGGGCGCGCCGAACACCGGGGAGCTGTTTTTT.

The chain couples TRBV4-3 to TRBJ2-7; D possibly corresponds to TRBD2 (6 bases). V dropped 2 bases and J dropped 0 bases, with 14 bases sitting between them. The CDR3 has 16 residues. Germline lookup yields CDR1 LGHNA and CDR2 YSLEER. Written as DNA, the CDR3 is TGCGCCAGCAGCCAACAGGCCCGGGGGACCTCCTACGAGCAGTACTTC. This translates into CASSQQARGTSYEQYF.

This CDR3 reads CASSLGASSGNTIYF. For the CDR3, the DNA is TGCGCCAGCAGCTTGGGTGCCAGCTCTGGAAACACCATATATTTT. V is TRBV5-1 and J is TRBJ1-3; no definite D call. Germline-derived CDR1 and CDR2 are SGHRS and YFSETQ. The germline V and J ends were trimmed by 0 bases and 0 bases, with 7 bases remaining between them. This CDR3 comprises 15 residues.